Listed here are 17 T cell receptor beta chains from one sample, sequenced in a study of T cell repertoires in cytomegalovirus infection. Antigens for these TCRs are unknown. TCRdb analysed the reads with MiXCR anew, one entry per CDR3 protein. The sample yields a few hundred thousand distinct CDR3 sequences, roughly a third seen once. The sample consisted of cultured PBMCs, taken from culture after CMV antigen stimulation. These receptors all stem from a human donor in good health (CMV status not recorded). Some clones in this sample may be carry-over from other donors' samples.

This chain joins TRBV12-3 or TRBV12-4 and TRBJ2-3, with D perhaps matching TRBD1 (5 bases). CDR3 size: 12 residues. Between the trimmed V and J ends, which lost 8 bases and 2 bases, there was a span of 8 bases. CDR3 DNA: TGTGCCAGCGCTGGGGCCACAGATACGCAGTATTTT. This encodes CASAGATDTQYF.

The chain joins TRBV2 to TRBJ1-6, with unresolved D. The CDR3 spans 15 residues. V lost 3 bases and J lost 5, with 11 bases in between. Per germline, CDR1 SNHLY and CDR2 FYNNEI. The CDR3 is CASSELGQDNSPLHF. The CDR3 region has the DNA TGTGCCAGCAGTGAGCTGGGTCAGGATAATTCACCCCTCCACTTT.

This clonotype was seen repeatedly, ten times or more. V and J are TRBV7-8 and TRBJ1-5; 9 nucleotides align to TRBD1. The ends lost 5 bases at V and 0 bases at J; junction bases unmatched: 11. Per germline, CDR1 SGHVS and CDR2 FQNEAQ. CDR3 length: 18 amino acids. The CDR3 bases are TGTGCCAGCAGCCCCCGGAACCGGGACAGGGTTAGCAATCAGCCCCAGCATTTT. Protein sequence: CASSPRNRDRVSNQPQHF.

This clonotype was observed a handful of times. The rearrangement uses TRBV10-1 and TRBJ2-1, with TRBD1 matching 11 bases. J gave up 4 bases and V 4 bases, and 3 bases lay outside the gene matches. The V gene's germline CDR1 is WNHNN and CDR2 SYGVQD (reference sequence). The CDR3 spans 15 residues. The CDR3 is CASSAGTGGYNEQFF. CDR3 sequence (DNA): TGCGCCAGCAGTGCTGGGACAGGGGGTTACAATGAGCAGTTCTTC.

This clonotype appeared many times. The genes are TRBV7-8 and TRBJ2-1; 11 bases line up with TRBD1. The CDR3 contains 15 residues. The germline V gene encodes CDR1 SGHVS and CDR2 FQNEAQ. J gave up 7 bases and V 0 bases, and 2 bases lay outside the gene matches. The DNA for the CDR3 is TGTGCCAGCAGCTTAGCCGGGACAGGGGGAAATGAGCAGTTCTTC. This translates into CASSLAGTGGNEQFF.

The J gene is TRBJ2-3, the V gene TRBV7-2; no firm D call. The V gene lost 5 bases and the J gene lost 3 bases, with 15 bases spanning the gap. Germline CDR1 reads SGHTA; CDR2 reads FQGNSA. The CDR3 loop spans 15 amino acids. CDR3 sequence reads: CASSPRFLGTDTQYF. CDR3 coding DNA: TGTGCCAGCAGCCCCCGCTTCTTAGGAACAGATACGCAGTATTTT.

The chain couples TRBV20-1 to TRBJ1-1; perhaps TRBD1 as D (5 bases). CDR1 and CDR2 from the germline V gene are DFQATT and SNEGSKA (reference sequence). V was clipped by 3 bases and J by 4 bases, with 15 bases between them. This CDR3 comprises 14 residues. CDR3 region: CSARVRGRGTEAFF. For the CDR3, the DNA is TGCAGTGCTAGGGTGCGGGGGAGGGGCACTGAAGCTTTCTTT.

The chain uses TRBV5-1 and TRBJ2-7; D call uncertain. Between the trimmed V and J ends, which lost 0 bases and 2 bases, there was a span of 9 bases. Germline V gene data show CDR1 as SGHRS and CDR2 as YFSETQ. The CDR3 runs to 14 residues. CDR3: CASSLVQETYEQYF. Written as DNA, the CDR3 is TGCGCCAGCAGCTTGGTGCAGGAGACCTACGAGCAGTACTTC.

There are a few counts of this clonotype. V and J are TRBV7-2 and TRBJ2-7; 8 bases agree with TRBD2. Germline V gene sequence: CDR1 SGHTA, CDR2 FQGNSA. Trimming at V came to 2 bases and at J to 5 bases, leaving 14 bases not matched to a gene. The CDR3 is 17 residues long. The CDR3 coding sequence is TGTGCCAGCAGCTTACGGGGGGGTTACGGGAGCATGCACGAGCAGTACTTC. It specifies CASSLRGGYGSMHEQYF.

V gene TRBV20-1 combines with J gene TRBJ2-1, with TRBD2 as a possible D gene (5 bases). V gave up 0 bases and J gave up 9 bases, with 9 bases separating them. The CDR3 spans 12 residues. CDR1 DFQATT and CDR2 SNEGSKA come from the germline V gene (reference sequence). The CDR3 DNA sequence: TGCAGTGCTAGAGAGAGGGTAACTGAGCAGTTCTTC. Encoded protein: CSARERVTEQFF.

This chain joins TRBV5-1 and TRBJ2-7; a possible D gene is TRBD1 (7 bases). Germline loops: CDR1 SGHRS, CDR2 YFSETQ. The V end lost 1 base, the J end lost 3 bases, and 20 bases lay between the germline ends. This CDR3 comprises 17 residues. CDR3 in DNA: TGCGCCAGCAGCTTGAAGGGGGGAGCAGGGGGGCTCTACGAGCAGTACGTC. Its translation is CASSLKGGAGGLYEQYV.

The genes are TRBV10-3 and TRBJ1-1; 7 nucleotides line up with TRBD1. The CDR3 is 14 residues long. Germline assignment: CDR1 ENHRY and CDR2 SYGVKD. The V gene end was trimmed by 6 bases and the J gene end by 3 bases; junction bases not matched to a gene: 7. Written as DNA, the CDR3 is TGTGCCATCAGACCGACAGGGAGACACACTGAAGCTTTCTTT. Its protein is CAIRPTGRHTEAFF.

This clonotype was seen only a few times. The chain couples TRBV7-2 to TRBJ2-3; 13 nucleotides match TRBD2. Germline values: CDR1 SGHTA, CDR2 FQGNSA. Trimming at V came to 0 bases and at J to 9 bases, leaving 9 bases not matched to a gene. CDR3 length equals 17 residues. The CDR3 nucleotides are TGTGCCAGCAGCTTAGCGCGGACTAGCGGGGGTGGAGGAACGCAGTATTTT. Its translation is CASSLARTSGGGGTQYF.

The chain is built from TRBV4-1 and TRBJ1-1, with 7 bases aligning to TRBD1. V trimming: 0 bases; J trimming: 4 bases; junction bases outside the gene matches: 11. Germline V gene lookup returns CDR1 MGHRA and CDR2 YSYEKL. The CDR3 has 17 residues. The CDR3 DNA reads as TGCGCCAGCAGCCAAGAGATTTCGGGACAGTTCCTCACTGAAGCTTTCTTT. Amino acid sequence: CASSQEISGQFLTEAFF.

The V and J genes are TRBV27 and TRBJ2-1; 9 nucleotides match TRBD2. V lost 3 bases and J lost 7; bases outside the gene matches: 7. The CDR3 consists of 15 residues. From germline, CDR1 is MNHEY and CDR2 SMNVEV (reference sequence). The CDR3 sequence: CASSFSGLAPNEQFF. CDR3 in DNA: TGTGCCAGCAGTTTCTCCGGACTAGCGCCTAATGAGCAGTTCTTC.

The V gene is TRBV20-1, the J gene TRBJ2-3; D possibly matches TRBD1 or TRBD2 (6 bases each). The germline V gene encodes CDR1 DFQATT and CDR2 SNEGSKA (reference sequence). Trimming shortened V by 5 bases and J by 2 bases, and 20 bases separated the two germline ends. This CDR3 is built from 16 residues. The CDR3 sequence: CSAAIAWGAPTDTQYF. CDR3 DNA: TGCAGTGCTGCCATTGCTTGGGGGGCCCCCACAGATACGCAGTATTTT.

This clonotype was seen a handful of times. This rearrangement joins TRBV24-1 to TRBJ2-1, with TRBD1 matching 7 bases. CDR1 is KGHDR, CDR2 SFDVKD, per germline. Germline trimming cut 5 bases from V and 2 bases from J; bases unmatched to any gene: 5. The CDR3 length is 15 residues. The CDR3 nucleotides are TGTGCCACCAGTGGTGACAGGGTCCCCTACAATGAGCAGTTCTTC. Protein: CATSGDRVPYNEQFF.